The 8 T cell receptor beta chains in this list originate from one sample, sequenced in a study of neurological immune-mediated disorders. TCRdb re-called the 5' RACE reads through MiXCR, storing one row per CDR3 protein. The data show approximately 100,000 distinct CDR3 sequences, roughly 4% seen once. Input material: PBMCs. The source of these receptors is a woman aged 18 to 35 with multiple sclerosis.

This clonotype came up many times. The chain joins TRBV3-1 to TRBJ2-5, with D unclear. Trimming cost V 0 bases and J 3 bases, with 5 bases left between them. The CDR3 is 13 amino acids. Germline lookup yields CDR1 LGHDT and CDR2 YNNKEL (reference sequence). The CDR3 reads CASSQDLEETQYF. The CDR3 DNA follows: TGTGCCAGCAGCCAAGATCTTGAAGAGACCCAGTACTTC.

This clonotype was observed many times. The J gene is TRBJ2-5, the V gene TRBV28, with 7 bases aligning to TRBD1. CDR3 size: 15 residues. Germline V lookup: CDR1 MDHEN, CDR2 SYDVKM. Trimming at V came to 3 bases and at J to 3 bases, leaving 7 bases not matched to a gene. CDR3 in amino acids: CASSLLGTAKETQYF. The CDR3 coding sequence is TGTGCCAGCAGTTTGTTAGGGACAGCGAAAGAGACCCAGTACTTC.

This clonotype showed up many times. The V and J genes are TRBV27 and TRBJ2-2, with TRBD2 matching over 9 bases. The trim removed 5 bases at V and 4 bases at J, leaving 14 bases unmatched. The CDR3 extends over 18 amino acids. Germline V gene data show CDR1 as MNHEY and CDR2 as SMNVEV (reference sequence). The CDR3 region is CASSPNPFLAGPTGELFF. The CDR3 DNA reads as TGTGCCAGCAGTCCCAACCCCTTTCTAGCGGGACCCACCGGGGAGCTGTTTTTT.

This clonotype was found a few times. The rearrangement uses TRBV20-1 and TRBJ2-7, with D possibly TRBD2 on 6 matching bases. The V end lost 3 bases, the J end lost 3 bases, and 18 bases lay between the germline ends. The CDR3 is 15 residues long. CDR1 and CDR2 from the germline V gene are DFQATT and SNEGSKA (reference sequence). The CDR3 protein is CSASPRGGLNYEQYF. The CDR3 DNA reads TGCAGTGCTAGTCCGCGGGGAGGCCTCAACTACGAGCAGTACTTC.

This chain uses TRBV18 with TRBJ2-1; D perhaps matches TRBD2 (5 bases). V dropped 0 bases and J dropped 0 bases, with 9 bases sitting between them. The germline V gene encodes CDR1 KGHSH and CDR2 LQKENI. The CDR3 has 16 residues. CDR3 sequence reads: CASSPPERTSYNEQFF. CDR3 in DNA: TGTGCCAGCTCACCACCCGAGCGGACCTCCTACAATGAGCAGTTCTTC.

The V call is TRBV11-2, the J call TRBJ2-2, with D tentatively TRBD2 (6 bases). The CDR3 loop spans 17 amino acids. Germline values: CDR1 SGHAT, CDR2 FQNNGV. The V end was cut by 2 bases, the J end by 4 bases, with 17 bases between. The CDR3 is CASSLRGSAAGTGELFF. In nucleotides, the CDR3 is TGTGCCAGCAGCTTACGGGGGAGCGCGGCGGGCACCGGGGAGCTGTTTTTT. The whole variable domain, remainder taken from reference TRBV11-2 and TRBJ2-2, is EAGVAQSPRYKIIEKRQSVAFWCNPISGHATLYWYQQILGQGPKLLIQFQNNGVVDDSQLPKDRFSAERLKGVDSTLKIQPAKLEDSAVYLCASSLRGSAAGTGELFFGEGSRLTVL.

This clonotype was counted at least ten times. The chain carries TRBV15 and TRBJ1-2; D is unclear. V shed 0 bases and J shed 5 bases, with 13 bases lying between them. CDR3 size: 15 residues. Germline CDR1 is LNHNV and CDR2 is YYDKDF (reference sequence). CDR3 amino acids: CATSRETPAPYGYTF. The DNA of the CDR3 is TGTGCCACCAGCAGAGAGACACCAGCGCCTTATGGCTACACCTTC.

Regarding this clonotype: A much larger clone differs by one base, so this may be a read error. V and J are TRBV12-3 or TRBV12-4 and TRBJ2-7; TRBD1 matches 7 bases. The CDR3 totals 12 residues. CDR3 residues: CDSSTQGYEQYF. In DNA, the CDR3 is TGTGACAGCAGTACACAGGGGTACGAGCAGTACTTC.